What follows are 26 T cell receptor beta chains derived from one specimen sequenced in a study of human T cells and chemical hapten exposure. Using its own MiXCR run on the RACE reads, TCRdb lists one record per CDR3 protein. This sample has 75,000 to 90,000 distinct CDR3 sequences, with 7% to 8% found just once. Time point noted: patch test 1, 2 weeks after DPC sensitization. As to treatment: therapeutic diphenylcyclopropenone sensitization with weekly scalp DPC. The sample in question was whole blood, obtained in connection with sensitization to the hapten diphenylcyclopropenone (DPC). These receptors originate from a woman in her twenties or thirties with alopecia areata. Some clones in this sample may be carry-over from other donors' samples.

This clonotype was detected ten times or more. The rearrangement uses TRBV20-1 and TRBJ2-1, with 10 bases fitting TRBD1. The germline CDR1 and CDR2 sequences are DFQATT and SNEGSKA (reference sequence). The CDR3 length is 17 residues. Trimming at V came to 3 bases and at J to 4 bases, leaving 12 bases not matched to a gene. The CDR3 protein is CSASSVSPGQGYNEQFF. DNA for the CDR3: TGCAGTGCTAGTTCCGTCTCCCCGGGACAGGGGTACAATGAGCAGTTCTTC.

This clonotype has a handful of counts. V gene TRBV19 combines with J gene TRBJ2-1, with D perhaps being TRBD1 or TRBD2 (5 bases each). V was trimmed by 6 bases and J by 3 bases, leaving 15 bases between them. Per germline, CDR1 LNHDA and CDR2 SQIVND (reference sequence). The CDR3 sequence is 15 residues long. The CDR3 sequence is CASSWGFGVYNEQFF. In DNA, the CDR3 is TGTGCCAGTAGCTGGGGGTTTGGGGTCTACAATGAGCAGTTCTTC.

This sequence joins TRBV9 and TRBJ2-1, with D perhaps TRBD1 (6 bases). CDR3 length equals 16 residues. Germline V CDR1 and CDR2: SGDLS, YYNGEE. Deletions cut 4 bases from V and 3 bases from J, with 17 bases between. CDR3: CASSPPSGDHYNEQFF. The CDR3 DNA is TGTGCCAGCAGCCCACCCTCAGGGGATCACTACAATGAGCAGTTCTTC.

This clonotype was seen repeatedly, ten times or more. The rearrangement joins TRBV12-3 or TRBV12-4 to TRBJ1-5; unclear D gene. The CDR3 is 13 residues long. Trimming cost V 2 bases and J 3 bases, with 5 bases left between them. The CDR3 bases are TGTGCCAGCAGTTTACAGCCCAATCAGCCCCAGCATTTT. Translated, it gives CASSLQPNQPQHF.

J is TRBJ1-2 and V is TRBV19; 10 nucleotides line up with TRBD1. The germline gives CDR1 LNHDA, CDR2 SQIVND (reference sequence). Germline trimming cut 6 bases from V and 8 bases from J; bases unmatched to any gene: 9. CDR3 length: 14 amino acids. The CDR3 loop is CASRTGGVRIGYTF. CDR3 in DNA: TGTGCCAGTAGGACAGGGGGCGTGAGAATCGGCTACACCTTC.

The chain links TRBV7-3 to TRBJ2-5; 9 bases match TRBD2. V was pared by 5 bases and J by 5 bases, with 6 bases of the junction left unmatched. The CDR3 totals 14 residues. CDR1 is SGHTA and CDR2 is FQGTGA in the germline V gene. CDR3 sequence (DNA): TGTGCCAGCAGCCCGGATAGCGGGGGCGAGACCCAGTACTTC. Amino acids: CASSPDSGGETQYF.

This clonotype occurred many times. The CDR3 loop is CASSWQDRGGQPQHF. The CDR3 DNA reads TGCGCCAGCAGCTGGCAGGACAGGGGTGGTCAGCCCCAGCATTTT. V usage is TRBV4-1 and J usage is TRBJ1-5, with 9 bases matching TRBD1. V dropped 5 bases and J dropped 6; count of bases not matched to a gene: 8. This CDR3 region has 15 residues. Germline-derived CDR1 and CDR2 are MGHRA and YSYEKL.

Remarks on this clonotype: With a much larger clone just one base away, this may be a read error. This chain's CDR3 is CSVDRGDNVLTF. The CDR3 DNA reads TGCAGCGTTGACCGGGGCGACAACGTCCTGACTTTC. The chain employs TRBV29-1 and TRBJ2-6, with D perhaps given as TRBD1 or TRBD2 (5 bases each). V dropped 3 bases and J dropped 9 bases, with 9 bases sitting between them. Per germline, CDR1 SQVTM and CDR2 ANQGSEA. This CDR3 contains 12 residues.

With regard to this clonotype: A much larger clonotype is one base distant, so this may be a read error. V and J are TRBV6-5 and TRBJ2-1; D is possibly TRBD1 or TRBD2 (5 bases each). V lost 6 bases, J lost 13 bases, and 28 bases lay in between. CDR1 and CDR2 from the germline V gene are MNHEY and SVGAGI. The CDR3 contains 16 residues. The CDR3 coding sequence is TGTGCCAGCAGCCACGGGACCTTAGGTTCCGTGGCTGACCAGTTCTTC. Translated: CASSHGTLGSVADQFF.

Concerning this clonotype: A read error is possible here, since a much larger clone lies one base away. CDR3 in DNA: TGCAGTGCGCAACCCCGGGACAGGGGTTACAAAGAGCAGTTCTTC. It is translated as CSAQPRDRGYKEQFF. The V call is TRBV20-1, the J call TRBJ2-1; 10 nucleotides agree with TRBD1. Germline V gives CDR1 DFQATT, CDR2 SNEGSKA (reference sequence). This CDR3 has 15 amino acids.

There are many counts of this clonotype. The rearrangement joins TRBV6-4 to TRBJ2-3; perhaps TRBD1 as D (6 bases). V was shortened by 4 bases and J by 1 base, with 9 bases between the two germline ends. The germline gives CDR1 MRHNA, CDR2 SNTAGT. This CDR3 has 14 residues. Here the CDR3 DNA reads TGTGCCAGCAGTGTACAGGGAGGCACAGATACGCAGTATTTT. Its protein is CASSVQGGTDTQYF.

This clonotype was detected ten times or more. For the CDR3, the DNA is TGCAGCGTTCGACAGGGGGATATGAACACTGAAGCTTTCTTT. It encodes CSVRQGDMNTEAFF. This sequence joins TRBV29-1 and TRBJ1-1; 9 bases are a match to TRBD1. The length of the CDR3 is 14 residues. CDR1 is SQVTM, CDR2 ANQGSEA, per germline. Losses at the gene ends were 5 bases for V and 0 bases for J; bases not matched to a gene: 4.

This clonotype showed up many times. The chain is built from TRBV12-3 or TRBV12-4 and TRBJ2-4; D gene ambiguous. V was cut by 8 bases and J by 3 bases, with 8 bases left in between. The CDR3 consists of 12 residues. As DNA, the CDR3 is TGTGCCAGCCGCAGTCGCAAAAACATTCAGTACTTC. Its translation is CASRSRKNIQYF.

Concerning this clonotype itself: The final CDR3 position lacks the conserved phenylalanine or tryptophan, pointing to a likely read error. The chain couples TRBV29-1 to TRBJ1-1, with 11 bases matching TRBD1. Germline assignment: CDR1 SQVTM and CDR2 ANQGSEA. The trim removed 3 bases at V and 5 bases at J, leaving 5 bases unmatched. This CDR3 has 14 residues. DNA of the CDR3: TGCAGCGTTGACGGACAGGGGGCGCGTACTGAAGCTTTCCTT. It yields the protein CSVDGQGARTEAFL.

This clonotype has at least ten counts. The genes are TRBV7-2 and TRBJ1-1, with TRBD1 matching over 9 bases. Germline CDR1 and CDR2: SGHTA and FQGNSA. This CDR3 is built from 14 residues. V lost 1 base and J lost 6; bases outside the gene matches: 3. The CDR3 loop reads CASSLGTGVSEAFF. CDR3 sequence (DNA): TGTGCCAGCAGCTTAGGGACAGGGGTCTCTGAAGCTTTCTTT.

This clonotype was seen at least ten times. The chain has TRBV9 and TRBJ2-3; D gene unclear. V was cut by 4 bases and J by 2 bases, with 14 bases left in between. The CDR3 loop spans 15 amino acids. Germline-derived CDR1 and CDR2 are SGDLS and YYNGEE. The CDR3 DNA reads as TGTGCCAGCAGCCTGTCTAGTTATTCCACAGATACGCAGTATTTT. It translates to CASSLSSYSTDTQYF.

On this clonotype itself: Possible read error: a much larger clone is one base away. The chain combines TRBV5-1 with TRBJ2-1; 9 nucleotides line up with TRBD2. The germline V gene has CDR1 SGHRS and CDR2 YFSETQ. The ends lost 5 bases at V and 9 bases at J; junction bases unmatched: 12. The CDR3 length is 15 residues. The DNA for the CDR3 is TGCGCCAGCAGAAGTAGCGGGGGCCCGTCCGGTGAGCAGTTCTTC. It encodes CASRSSGGPSGEQFF.

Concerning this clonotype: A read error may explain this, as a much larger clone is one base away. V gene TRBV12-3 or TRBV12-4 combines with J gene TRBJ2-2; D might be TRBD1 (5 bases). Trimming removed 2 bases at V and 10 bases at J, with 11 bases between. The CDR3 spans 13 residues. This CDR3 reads CASSLMMGLELFF. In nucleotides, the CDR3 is TGTGCCAGCAGTTTAATGATGGGGCTGGAGCTGTTTTTT.

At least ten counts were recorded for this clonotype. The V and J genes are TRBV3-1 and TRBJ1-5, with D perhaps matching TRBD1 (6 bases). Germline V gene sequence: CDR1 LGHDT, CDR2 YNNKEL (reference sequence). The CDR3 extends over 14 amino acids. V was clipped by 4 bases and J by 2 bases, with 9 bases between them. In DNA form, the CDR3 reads TGTGCCAGCAGCCCAGGACAGCGCAATCAGCCCCAGCATTTT. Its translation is CASSPGQRNQPQHF.

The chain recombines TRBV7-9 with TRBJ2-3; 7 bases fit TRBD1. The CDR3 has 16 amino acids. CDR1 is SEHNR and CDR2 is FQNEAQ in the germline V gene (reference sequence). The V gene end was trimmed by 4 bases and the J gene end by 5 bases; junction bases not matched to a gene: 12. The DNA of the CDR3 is TGTGCCAGCAGCTCGACGACCGGGACAGCATTAGATACGCAGTATTTT. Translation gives CASSSTTGTALDTQYF.

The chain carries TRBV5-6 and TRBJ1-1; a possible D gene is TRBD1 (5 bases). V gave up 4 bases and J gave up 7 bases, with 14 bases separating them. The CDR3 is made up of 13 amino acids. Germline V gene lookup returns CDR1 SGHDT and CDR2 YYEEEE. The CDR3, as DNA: TGTGCCAGCAGCGTTAGGACGGGGGTTGAAGCTTTCTTT. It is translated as CASSVRTGVEAFF.

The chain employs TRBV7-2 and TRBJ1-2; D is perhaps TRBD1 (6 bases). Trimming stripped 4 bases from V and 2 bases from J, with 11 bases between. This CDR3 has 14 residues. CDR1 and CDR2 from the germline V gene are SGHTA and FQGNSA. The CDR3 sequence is CASSYGTLNYGYTF. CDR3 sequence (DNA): TGTGCCAGCAGCTACGGGACACTCAACTATGGCTACACCTTC.

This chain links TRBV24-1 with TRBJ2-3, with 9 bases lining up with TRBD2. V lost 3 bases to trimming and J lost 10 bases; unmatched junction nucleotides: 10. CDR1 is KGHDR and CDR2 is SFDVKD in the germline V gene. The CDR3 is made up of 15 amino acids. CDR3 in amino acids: CATSDGGLANSPQYF. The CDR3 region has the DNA TGTGCCACCAGTGATGGGGGACTAGCAAATAGTCCGCAGTATTTT.

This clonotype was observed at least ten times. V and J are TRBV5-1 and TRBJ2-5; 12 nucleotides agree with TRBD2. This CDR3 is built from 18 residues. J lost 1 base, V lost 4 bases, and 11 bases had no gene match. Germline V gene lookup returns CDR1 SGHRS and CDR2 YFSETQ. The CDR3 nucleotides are TGCGCCAGCAGCCTAGGACTAGCGGGGAGAAGCCCCCAAGAGACCCAGTACTTC. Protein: CASSLGLAGRSPQETQYF.

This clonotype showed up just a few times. The CDR3 DNA is TGTGCCAGCAGTTTCGAGGGTTATGGCTACACCTTC. It specifies CASSFEGYGYTF. This sequence joins TRBV12-3 or TRBV12-4 and TRBJ1-2; D gene ambiguous. The CDR3 contains 12 residues. Trimming removed 3 bases at V and 5 bases at J, with 7 bases between.

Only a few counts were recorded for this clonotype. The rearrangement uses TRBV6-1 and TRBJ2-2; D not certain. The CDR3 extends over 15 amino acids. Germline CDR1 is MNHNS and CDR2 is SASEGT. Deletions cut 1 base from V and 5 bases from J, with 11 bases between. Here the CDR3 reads CASSEVGFETGELFF. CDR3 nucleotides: TGTGCCAGCAGTGAAGTAGGGTTCGAAACCGGGGAGCTGTTTTTT.